The 13 T cell receptor beta chains below were found in one sample sequenced in a study of blood T cell repertoires in COVID-19. Sequencing was performed with immunoSEQ multiplex PCR; in TCRdb, only in-frame clones are kept and a portion is missing. The sample lists 150,000 to 200,000 clones; under 90% were seen once. Sequencing used peripheral blood. The source is a woman in her 70s with COVID-19, enrolled during active disease.

This clone came up once. V and J are TRBV7-9 and TRBJ1-1, with a tentative D call TRBD1 (6 bases). V was clipped by 5 bases and J by 1 base, with 14 bases between them. The CDR3 spans 15 residues. The V gene's germline CDR1 is SEHNR and CDR2 FQNEAQ (reference sequence). The CDR3 spells CASSVKGDKNTEAFF. CDR3 DNA: TGTGCCAGCAGCGTTAAAGGGGACAAGAACACTGAAGCTTTCTTT.

The V call is TRBV5-6, the J call TRBJ1-3, with D possibly matching TRBD1 (6 bases). Trimming pared 4 bases from V and 0 bases from J, leaving 11 bases between. Germline V gene data show CDR1 as SGHDT and CDR2 as YYEEEE. The CDR3 extends over 15 amino acids. Here the CDR3 reads CASSLTGSSGNTIYF. Written as DNA, the CDR3 is TGTGCCAGCAGCCTGACAGGTAGCTCTGGAAACACCATATATTTT.

The V and J genes are TRBV5-6 and TRBJ1-1; no clear D. In germline, CDR1 is SGHDT, CDR2 YYEEEE. This CDR3 comprises 12 residues. The V end lost 2 bases, the J end lost 6 bases, and 8 bases lay between the germline ends. This chain's CDR3 is CASSLAPAEAFF. In nucleotides, the CDR3 is TGTGCCAGCAGCTTAGCCCCCGCTGAAGCTTTCTTT.

The chain is built from TRBV2 and TRBJ1-2; D is uncertain. Trimming stripped 4 bases from V and 4 bases from J, with 4 bases between. Germline lookup yields CDR1 SNHLY and CDR2 FYNNEI. CDR3 size: 11 residues. The CDR3 DNA reads as TGTGCCAGCAGTGGGGCCTATGGCTACACCTTC. Protein: CASSGAYGYTF.

The chain couples TRBV2 to TRBJ1-1, with TRBD1 matching over 7 bases. The germline gives CDR1 SNHLY, CDR2 FYNNEI. Germline trimming cut 5 bases from V and 4 bases from J; bases unmatched to any gene: 7. The CDR3 loop spans 14 amino acids. The CDR3 spells CASSLTGLGTEAFF. As DNA, the CDR3 is TGTGCCAGCAGTTTGACAGGGCTGGGCACTGAAGCTTTCTTT.

The chain uses TRBV10-3 and TRBJ2-3; 8 bases agree with TRBD1. Germline lookup yields CDR1 ENHRY and CDR2 SYGVKD. The CDR3 loop spans 12 amino acids. J lost 11 bases, V lost 4 bases, and 5 bases had no gene match. The CDR3 coding sequence is TGTGCCATCAGTGCTCCGGGACAGGAGCAGTATTTT. Protein product: CAISAPGQEQYF.

The V call is TRBV28, the J call TRBJ2-7; 8 bases are shared with TRBD2. Trimming cost V 5 bases and J 2 bases; bases outside gene matches: 17. This CDR3 contains 18 residues. The V gene's germline CDR1 is MDHEN and CDR2 SYDVKM. In nucleotides, the CDR3 is TGTGCCAGCAGTCCCCCAGGTCTAAGCGGGAGAGGGCCCTACGAGCAGTACTTC. Protein product: CASSPPGLSGRGPYEQYF.

The chain carries TRBV2 and TRBJ2-2; D is possibly TRBD1 (5 bases). V was shortened by 6 bases and J by 4 bases, with 15 bases between the two germline ends. CDR1 and CDR2 from the germline V gene are SNHLY and FYNNEI. The CDR3 extends over 15 amino acids. CDR3 sequence reads: CASRLDSKGTGELFF. The CDR3 DNA reads as TGTGCCAGCAGGCTAGACAGCAAGGGCACCGGGGAGCTGTTTTTT. Using reference TRBV2 and TRBJ2-2 for the parts outside the CDR3, the full variable domain is EPEVTQTPSHQVTQMGQEVILRCVPISNHLYFYWYRQILGQKVEFLVSFYNNEISEKSEIFDDQFSVERPDGSNFTLKIRSTKLEDSAMYFCASRLDSKGTGELFFGEGSRLTVL.

This clone was seen a handful of times. J is TRBJ1-1 and V is TRBV19, with unresolved D. With 5 bases removed from V and 4 bases from J, the gap between germline ends came to 11 bases. CDR3 size: 13 residues. CDR1 and CDR2 (germline): LNHDA, SQIVND (reference sequence). The CDR3 spells CASSPSYGTEAFF. DNA for the CDR3: TGTGCCAGTAGTCCCTCCTACGGCACTGAAGCTTTCTTT.

This sequence joins TRBV4-1 and TRBJ1-1; no reliable D call. V lost 4 bases, J lost 4 bases, and 13 bases lay in between. The CDR3 length is 14 residues. Germline V gene lookup returns CDR1 MGHRA and CDR2 YSYEKL. CDR3 DNA: TGCGCCAGCAGCCCGCGTCCGCCAGGCACTGAAGCTTTCTTT. Its translation: CASSPRPPGTEAFF.

The table lists this clone with a count of one. The V gene is TRBV9, the J gene TRBJ1-6, with D hard to call. Germline V gives CDR1 SGDLS, CDR2 YYNGEE. The V end was cut by 3 bases, the J end by 10 bases, with 17 bases between. The CDR3 totals 15 residues. CDR3: CASSAHTSRGSPLHF. DNA for the CDR3: TGTGCCAGCAGCGCCCACACAAGTCGTGGCTCACCCCTCCACTTT.

The rearrangement joins TRBV28 to TRBJ1-1; the D is unclear. The CDR3 runs 15 residues. V was pared by 6 bases and J by 0 bases, with 14 bases between. Germline CDR1 MDHEN, CDR2 SYDVKM. The CDR3 coding sequence is TGTGCCAGCAGGGGAACTTTGGGAGTGAACACTGAAGCTTTCTTT. It specifies CASRGTLGVNTEAFF.

This sequence joins TRBV11-1 and TRBJ1-1; D is ambiguous. From germline, CDR1 is SGHAT and CDR2 FQDESV (reference sequence). This CDR3 contains 13 residues. Deletions cut 1 base from V and 5 bases from J, with 8 bases between. The CDR3 loop reads CASSLGPGTEAFF. The CDR3, as DNA: TGTGCCAGCAGCTTAGGCCCGGGGACTGAAGCTTTCTTT.